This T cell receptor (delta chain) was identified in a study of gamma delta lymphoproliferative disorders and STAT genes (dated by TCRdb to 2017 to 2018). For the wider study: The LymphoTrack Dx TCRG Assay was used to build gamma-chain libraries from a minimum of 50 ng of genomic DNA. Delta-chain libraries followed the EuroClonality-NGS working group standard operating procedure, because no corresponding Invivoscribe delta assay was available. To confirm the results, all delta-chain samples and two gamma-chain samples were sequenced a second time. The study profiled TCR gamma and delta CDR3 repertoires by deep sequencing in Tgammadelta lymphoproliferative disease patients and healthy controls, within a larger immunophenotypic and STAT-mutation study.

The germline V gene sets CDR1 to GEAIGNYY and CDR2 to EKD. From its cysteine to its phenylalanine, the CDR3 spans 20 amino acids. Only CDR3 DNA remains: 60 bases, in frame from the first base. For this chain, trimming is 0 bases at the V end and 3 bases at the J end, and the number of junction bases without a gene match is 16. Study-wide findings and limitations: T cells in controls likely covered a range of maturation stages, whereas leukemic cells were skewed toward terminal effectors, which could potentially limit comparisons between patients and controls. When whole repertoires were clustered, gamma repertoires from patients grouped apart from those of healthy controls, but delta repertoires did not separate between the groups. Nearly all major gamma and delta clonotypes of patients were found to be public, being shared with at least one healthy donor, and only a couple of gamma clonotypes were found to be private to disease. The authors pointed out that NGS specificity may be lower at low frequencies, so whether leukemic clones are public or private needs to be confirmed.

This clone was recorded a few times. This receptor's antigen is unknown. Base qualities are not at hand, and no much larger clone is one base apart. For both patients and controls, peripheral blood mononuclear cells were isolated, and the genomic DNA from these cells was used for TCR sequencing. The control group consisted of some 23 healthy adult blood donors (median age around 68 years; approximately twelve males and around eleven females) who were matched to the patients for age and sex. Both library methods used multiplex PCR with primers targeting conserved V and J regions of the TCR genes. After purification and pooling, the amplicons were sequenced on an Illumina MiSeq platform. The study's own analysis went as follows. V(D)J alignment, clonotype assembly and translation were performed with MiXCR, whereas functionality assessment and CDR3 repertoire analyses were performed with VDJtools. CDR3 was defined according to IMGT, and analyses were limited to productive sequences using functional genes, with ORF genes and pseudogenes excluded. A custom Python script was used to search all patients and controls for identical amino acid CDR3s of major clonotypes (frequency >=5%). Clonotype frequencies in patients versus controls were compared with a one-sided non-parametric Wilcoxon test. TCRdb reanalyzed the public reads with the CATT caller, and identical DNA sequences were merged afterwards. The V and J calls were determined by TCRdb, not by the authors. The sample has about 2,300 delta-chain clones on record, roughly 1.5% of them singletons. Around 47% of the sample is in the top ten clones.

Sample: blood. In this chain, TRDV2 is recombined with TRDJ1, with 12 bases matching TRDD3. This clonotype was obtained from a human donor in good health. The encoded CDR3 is CACDTVGLGDTSRGPDKLIF. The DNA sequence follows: TGTGCCTGTGACACCGTAGGGCTGGGGGATACGTCCCGGGGCCCCGATAAACTCATCTTT.